The source of this T cell receptor (beta chain) is a study of CD8+CD57+ T cells in acquired aplastic anemia. Sequencing involved patients with CD8+CD57+ cell expansion previously shown by flow cytometry. The V gene's germline CDR1 is SGHRS and CDR2 YFSETQ. The CDR3 sequence is 15 residues long. V lost 4 bases, J lost 4 bases, and 17 bases lay in between. CDR3 and TCR beta VDJ profiling relied on genomic DNA as the template. Using its own MiXCR run on the reads, TCRdb lists one record per CDR3 protein. The sample includes 150,000 to 200,000 distinct CDR3 sequences, 60% to 80% seen only once; the top ten take approximately 42%.

The chain recombines TRBV5-1 with TRBJ2-5; D possibly corresponds to TRBD1 (5 bases). This clonotype was sampled from a human donor with aplastic anemia. The sequenced material came from sorted CD4+, CD8+, or CD8+CD57+ T cells (not recorded which) from PBMCs. The CDR3 DNA sequence: TGCGCCAGCAGCCTGACCATGGGGCTAGGAGAGACCCAGTACTTC. It is translated as CASSLTMGLGETQYF.